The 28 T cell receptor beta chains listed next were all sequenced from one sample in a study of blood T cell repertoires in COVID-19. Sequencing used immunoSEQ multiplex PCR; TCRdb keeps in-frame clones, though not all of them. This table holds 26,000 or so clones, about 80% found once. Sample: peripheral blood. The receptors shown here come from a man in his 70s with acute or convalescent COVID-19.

This CDR3 reads CASSEQGAGTGELFF. Here the CDR3 DNA reads TGTGCCAGCAGTGAACAGGGGGCGGGCACCGGGGAGCTGTTTTTT. V and J are TRBV2 and TRBJ2-2; 8 bases line up with TRBD1. With V trimmed by 2 bases and J by 4 bases, 3 bases remained unmatched. The CDR3 consists of 15 residues. Germline assignment: CDR1 SNHLY and CDR2 FYNNEI.

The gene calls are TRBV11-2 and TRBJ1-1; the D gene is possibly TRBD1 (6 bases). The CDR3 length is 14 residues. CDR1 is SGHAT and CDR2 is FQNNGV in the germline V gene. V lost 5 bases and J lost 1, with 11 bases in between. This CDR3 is CASSIGTTNTEAFF. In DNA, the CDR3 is TGTGCCAGCAGCATCGGGACAACGAACACTGAAGCTTTCTTT.

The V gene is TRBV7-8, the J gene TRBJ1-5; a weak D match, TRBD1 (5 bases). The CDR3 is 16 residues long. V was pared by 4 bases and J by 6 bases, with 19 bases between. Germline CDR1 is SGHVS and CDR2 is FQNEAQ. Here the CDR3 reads CASSSNTGDQGQPQHF. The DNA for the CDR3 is TGTGCCAGCAGCTCGAACACGGGCGATCAGGGTCAGCCCCAGCATTTT.

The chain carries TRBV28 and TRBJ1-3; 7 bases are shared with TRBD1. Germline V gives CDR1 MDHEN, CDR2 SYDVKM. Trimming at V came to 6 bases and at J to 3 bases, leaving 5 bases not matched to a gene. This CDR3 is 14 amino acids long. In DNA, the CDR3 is TGTGCCAGCAGCCCCGGGACAGATGGAAACACCATATATTTT. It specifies CASSPGTDGNTIYF.

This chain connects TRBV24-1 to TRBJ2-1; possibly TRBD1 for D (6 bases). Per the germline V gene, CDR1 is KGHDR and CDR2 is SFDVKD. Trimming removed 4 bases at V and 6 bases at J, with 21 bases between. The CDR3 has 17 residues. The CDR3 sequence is CATSDSVTAGTPNEQFF. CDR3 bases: TGTGCCACCAGTGACTCTGTTACCGCCGGGACACCCAATGAGCAGTTCTTC.

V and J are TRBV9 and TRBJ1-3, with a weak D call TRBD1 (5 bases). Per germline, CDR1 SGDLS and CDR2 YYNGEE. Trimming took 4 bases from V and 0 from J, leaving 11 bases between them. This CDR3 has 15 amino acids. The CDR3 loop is CASSRGDSSGNTIYF. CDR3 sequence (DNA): TGTGCCAGCAGCCGGGGGGATAGCTCTGGAAACACCATATATTTT. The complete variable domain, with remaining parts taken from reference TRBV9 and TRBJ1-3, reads DSGVTQTPKHLITATGQRVTLRCSPRSGDLSVYWYQQSLDQGLQFLIQYYNGEERAKGNILERFSAQQFPDLHSELNLSSLELGDSALYFCASSRGDSSGNTIYFGEGSWLTVV.

As DNA, the CDR3 is TGTGCCAGCAGCCCTCTGGGCAGGCCGGAGACCCAGTACTTC. Its protein is CASSPLGRPETQYF. The chain uses TRBV28 and TRBJ2-5; no clear D gene. There are 14 residues in the CDR3. Germline V gene sequence: CDR1 MDHEN, CDR2 SYDVKM. Trimming left V 6 bases short and J 5 bases short, with 16 bases between.

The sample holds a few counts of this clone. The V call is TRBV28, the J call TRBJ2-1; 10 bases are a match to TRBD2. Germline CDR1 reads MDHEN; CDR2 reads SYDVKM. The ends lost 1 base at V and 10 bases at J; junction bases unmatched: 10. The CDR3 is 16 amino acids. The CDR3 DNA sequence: TGTGCCAGCAGTTTATACGCGAGCGGGAGGGCCCCGGAGCAGTTCTTC. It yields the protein CASSLYASGRAPEQFF.

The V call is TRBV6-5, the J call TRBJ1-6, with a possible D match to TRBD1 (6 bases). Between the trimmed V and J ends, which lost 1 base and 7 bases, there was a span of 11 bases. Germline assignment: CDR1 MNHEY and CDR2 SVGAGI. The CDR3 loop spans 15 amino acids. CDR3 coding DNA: TGTGCCAGCAGTTACTTGACAGGCCAGAATTCACCCCTCCACTTT. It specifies CASSYLTGQNSPLHF.

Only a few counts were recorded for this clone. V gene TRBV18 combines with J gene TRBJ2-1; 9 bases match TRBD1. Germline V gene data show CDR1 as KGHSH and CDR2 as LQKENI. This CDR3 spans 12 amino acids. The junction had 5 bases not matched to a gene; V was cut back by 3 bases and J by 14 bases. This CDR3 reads CASSPLRDREFF. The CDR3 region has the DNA TGTGCCAGCTCACCGCTCCGGGACAGGGAGTTCTTC.

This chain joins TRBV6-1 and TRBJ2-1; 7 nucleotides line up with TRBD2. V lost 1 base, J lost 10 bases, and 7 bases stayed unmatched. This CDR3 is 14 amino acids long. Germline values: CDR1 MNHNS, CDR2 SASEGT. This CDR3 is CASSEVFGGREQFF. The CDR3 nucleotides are TGTGCCAGCAGTGAAGTCTTCGGCGGGAGAGAGCAGTTCTTC.

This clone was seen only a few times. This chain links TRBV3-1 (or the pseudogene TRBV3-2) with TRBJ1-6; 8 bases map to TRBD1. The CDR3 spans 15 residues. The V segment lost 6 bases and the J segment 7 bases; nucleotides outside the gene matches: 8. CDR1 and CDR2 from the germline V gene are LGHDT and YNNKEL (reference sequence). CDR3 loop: CASRRDRLNNSPLHF. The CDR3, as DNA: TGTGCCAGCAGAAGGGACAGGCTCAACAATTCACCCCTCCACTTT.

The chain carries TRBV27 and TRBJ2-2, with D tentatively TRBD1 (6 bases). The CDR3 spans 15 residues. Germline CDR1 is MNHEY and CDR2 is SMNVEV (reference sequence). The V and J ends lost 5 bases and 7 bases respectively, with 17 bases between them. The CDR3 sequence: CASSQGGSYVGELFF. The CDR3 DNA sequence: TGTGCCAGCAGTCAAGGGGGTTCGTATGTCGGGGAGCTGTTTTTT.

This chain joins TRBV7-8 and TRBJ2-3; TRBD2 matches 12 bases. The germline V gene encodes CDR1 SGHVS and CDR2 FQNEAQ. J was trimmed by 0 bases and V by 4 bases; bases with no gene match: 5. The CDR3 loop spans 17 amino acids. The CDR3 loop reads CASSWPGTSGSTDTQYF. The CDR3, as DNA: TGTGCCAGCAGCTGGCCCGGGACTAGCGGGAGCACAGATACGCAGTATTTT. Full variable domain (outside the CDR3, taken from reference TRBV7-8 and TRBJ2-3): GAGVSQSPRYKVAKRGQDVALRCDPISGHVSLFWYQQALGQGPEFLTYFQNEAQLDKSGLPSDRFFAERPEGSVSTLKIQRTQQEDSAVYLCASSWPGTSGSTDTQYFGPGTRLTVL.

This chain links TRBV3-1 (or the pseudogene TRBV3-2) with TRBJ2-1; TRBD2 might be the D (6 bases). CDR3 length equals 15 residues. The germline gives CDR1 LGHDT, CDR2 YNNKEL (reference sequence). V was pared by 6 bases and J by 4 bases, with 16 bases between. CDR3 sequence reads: CASSPLWGEYNEQFF. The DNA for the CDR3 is TGTGCCAGCAGTCCCCTATGGGGGGAGTACAATGAGCAGTTCTTC.

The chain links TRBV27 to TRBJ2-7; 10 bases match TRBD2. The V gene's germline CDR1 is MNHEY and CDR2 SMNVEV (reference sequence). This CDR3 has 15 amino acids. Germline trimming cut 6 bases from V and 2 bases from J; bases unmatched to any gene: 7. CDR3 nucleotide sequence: TGTGCCAGCAGGGATATAGCGGGGGGAACCTACGAGCAGTACTTC. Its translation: CASRDIAGGTYEQYF.

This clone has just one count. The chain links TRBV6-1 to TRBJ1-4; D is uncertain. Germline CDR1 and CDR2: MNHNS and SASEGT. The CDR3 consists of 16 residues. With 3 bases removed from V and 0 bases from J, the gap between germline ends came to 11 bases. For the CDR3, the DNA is TGTGCCAGCAGTGACCCCGTACAAACAACTAATGAAAAACTGTTTTTT. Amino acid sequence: CASSDPVQTTNEKLFF.

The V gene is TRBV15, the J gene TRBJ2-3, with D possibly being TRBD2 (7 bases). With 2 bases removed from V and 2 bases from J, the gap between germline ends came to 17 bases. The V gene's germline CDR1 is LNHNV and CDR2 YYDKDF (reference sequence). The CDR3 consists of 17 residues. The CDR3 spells CATSRPSMAGATDTQYF. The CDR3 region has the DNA TGTGCCACCAGCAGACCCAGTATGGCGGGGGCCACAGATACGCAGTATTTT.

The CDR3 spells CASSQDTSGGETQYF. For the CDR3, the DNA is TGTGCCAGCAGCCAAGACACTAGCGGGGGAGAGACCCAGTACTTC. The V and J genes are TRBV3-1 (or the pseudogene TRBV3-2) and TRBJ2-5, with 11 bases aligning to TRBD2. Trimming cost V 0 bases and J 4 bases; bases outside gene matches: 1. This CDR3 is 15 amino acids long. Looked up from germline, CDR1 is LGHDT and CDR2 is YNNKEL (reference sequence).

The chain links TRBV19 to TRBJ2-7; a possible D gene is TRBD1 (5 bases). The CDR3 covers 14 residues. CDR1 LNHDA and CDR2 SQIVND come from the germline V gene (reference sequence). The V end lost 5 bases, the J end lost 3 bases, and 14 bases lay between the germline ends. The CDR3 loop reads CASSAKWGHYEQYF. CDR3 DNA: TGTGCCAGTAGTGCCAAGTGGGGCCACTACGAGCAGTACTTC.

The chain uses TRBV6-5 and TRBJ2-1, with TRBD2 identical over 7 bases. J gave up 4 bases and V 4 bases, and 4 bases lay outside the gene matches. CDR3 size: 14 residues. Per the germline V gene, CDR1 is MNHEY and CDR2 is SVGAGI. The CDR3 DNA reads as TGTGCCAGCAGTTGGGCTAGCGGATACAATGAGCAGTTCTTC. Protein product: CASSWASGYNEQFF.

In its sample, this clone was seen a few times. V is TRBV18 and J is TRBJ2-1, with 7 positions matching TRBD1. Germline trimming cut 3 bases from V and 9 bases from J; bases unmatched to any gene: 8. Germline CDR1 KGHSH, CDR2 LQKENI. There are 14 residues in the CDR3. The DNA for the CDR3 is TGTGCCAGCTCACCTCTGAGAGGGGGCGGTGAGCAGTTCTTC. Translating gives CASSPLRGGGEQFF.

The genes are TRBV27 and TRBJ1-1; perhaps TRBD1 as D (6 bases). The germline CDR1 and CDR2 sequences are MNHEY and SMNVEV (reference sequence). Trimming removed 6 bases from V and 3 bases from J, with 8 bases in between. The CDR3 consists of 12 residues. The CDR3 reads CASRTGYTEAFF. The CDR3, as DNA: TGTGCCAGCAGAACAGGGTACACTGAAGCTTTCTTT.

CDR3 sequence (DNA): TGTGCCAGCAGCTCCTACGCAGGGCGGTATGGCTACACCTTC. Its protein product is CASSSYAGRYGYTF. The gene calls are TRBV6-2 or TRBV6-3 and TRBJ1-2, with D possibly being TRBD1 (5 bases). V lost 6 bases to trimming and J lost 5 bases, with 16 bases between them. CDR3 length equals 14 residues. The germline V gene encodes CDR1 MNHEY and CDR2 SVGEGT.

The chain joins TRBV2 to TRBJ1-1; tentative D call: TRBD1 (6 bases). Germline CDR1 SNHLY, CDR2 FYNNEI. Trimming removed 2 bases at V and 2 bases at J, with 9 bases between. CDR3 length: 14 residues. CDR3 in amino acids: CASSERDINTEAFF. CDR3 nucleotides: TGTGCCAGCAGTGAAAGGGACATTAACACTGAAGCTTTCTTT.

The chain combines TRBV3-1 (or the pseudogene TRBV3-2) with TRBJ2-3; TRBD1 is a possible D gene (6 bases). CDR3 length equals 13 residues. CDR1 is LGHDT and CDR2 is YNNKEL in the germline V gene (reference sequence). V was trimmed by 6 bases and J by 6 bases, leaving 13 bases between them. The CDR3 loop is CASSPSRGDTQYF. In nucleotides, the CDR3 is TGTGCCAGCAGTCCTAGTAGGGGGGATACGCAGTATTTT.

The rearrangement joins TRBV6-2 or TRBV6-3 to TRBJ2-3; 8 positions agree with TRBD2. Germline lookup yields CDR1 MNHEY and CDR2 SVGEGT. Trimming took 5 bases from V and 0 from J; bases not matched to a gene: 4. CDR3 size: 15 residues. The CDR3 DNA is TGTGCCAGCAGTCGTCCTAGCGGGAGCACAGATACGCAGTATTTT. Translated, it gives CASSRPSGSTDTQYF.

The CDR3 region has the DNA TGTGCCAGCAGCCAAAGCGGGAGAGTAAGGGGCACAGATACGCAGTATTTT. Translated, it gives CASSQSGRVRGTDTQYF. The chain links TRBV7-2 to TRBJ2-3; 8 nucleotides match TRBD2. Germline values: CDR1 SGHTA, CDR2 FQGNSA. This CDR3 region has 17 residues. The ends lost 5 bases at V and 1 base at J; junction bases unmatched: 11.